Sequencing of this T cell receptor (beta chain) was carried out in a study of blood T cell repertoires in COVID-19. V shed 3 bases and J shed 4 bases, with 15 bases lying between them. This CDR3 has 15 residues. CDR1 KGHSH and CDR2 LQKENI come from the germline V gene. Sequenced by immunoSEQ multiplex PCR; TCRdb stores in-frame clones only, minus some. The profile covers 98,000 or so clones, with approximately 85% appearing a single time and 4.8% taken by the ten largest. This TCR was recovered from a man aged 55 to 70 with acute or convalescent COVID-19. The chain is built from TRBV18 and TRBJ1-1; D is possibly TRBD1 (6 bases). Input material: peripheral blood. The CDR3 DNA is TGTGCCAGCTCACCGGGAACAGGGATTCTCACTGAAGCTTTCTTT. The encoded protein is CASSPGTGILTEAFF.